The 31 T cell receptor beta chains below were found in one sample sequenced in a study of human T cells and chemical hapten exposure. Separate cDNA molecules received unique molecular identifiers, which the library attached to them. TCRdb fed the reads into MiXCR, producing one record per CDR3 protein. Counted here are about 120,000 distinct CDR3 sequences, about 8.9% occurring once; the ten biggest clones make up about 1.4%. Extraction of total RNA was performed on unfractionated whole blood. Source material: whole blood. These receptors were collected from a human donor in good health. Some clones in this sample may be carry-over from other donors' samples.

This rearrangement joins TRBV12-3 or TRBV12-4 to TRBJ2-1; 10 bases align to TRBD1. The length of the CDR3 is 16 residues. V lost 5 bases and J lost 4; bases outside the gene matches: 8. CDR3 nucleotides: TGTGCCAGCAGTACCCCGGGACAGGGGACTTACAATGAGCAGTTCTTC. It encodes CASSTPGQGTYNEQFF.

This clonotype was counted many times. The chain recombines TRBV6-1 with TRBJ2-7; TRBD1 agrees at 8 bases. Germline CDR1 is MNHNS and CDR2 is SASEGT. V shed 6 bases, J shed 5 bases, and the junction held 12 bases outside the gene matches. The length of the CDR3 is 15 residues. The CDR3 region has the DNA TGTGCCAGCAGACAGGCGGACAGGGTAATCAACGAGCAGTACTTC. It codes for CASRQADRVINEQYF.

Many counts were recorded for this clonotype. V gene TRBV7-2 combines with J gene TRBJ2-3, with 9 bases aligning to TRBD2. Germline-derived CDR1 and CDR2 are SGHTA and FQGNSA. This CDR3 has 16 amino acids. V shed 3 bases and J 3 bases; nucleotides not matched to a gene: 7. The CDR3 reads CASSFIRREGTDTQYF. The CDR3, as DNA: TGTGCCAGCAGCTTTATACGGCGGGAGGGAACAGATACGCAGTATTTT.

This clonotype was detected ten times or more. V gene TRBV14 combines with J gene TRBJ1-2, with D perhaps TRBD1 (6 bases). Germline values: CDR1 SGHDN, CDR2 FVKESK. Trimming took off 3 bases at V and 7 bases at J, with 21 bases between the two ends. The CDR3 spans 16 residues. The CDR3 bases are TGTGCCAGCAGCCAGGTCTACAGGGAAGAGGTTGGTGGCTACACCTTC. Its translation: CASSQVYREEVGGYTF.

This clonotype appeared many times. The chain couples TRBV6-1 to TRBJ1-1; 10 positions agree with TRBD1. This CDR3 spans 13 amino acids. Trimming cost V 6 bases and J 4 bases; bases outside gene matches: 2. Germline CDR1 reads MNHNS; CDR2 reads SASEGT. The CDR3 spells CASRRTGGTEAFF. The CDR3 coding sequence is TGTGCCAGCAGACGGACAGGGGGCACTGAAGCTTTCTTT.

Ten or more counts support this clonotype. This chain uses TRBV20-1 with TRBJ1-2, with 7 bases identical to TRBD1. Germline V gives CDR1 DFQATT, CDR2 SNEGSKA (reference sequence). Unmatched junction bases numbered 7, after V lost 0 bases and J lost 6 bases. The CDR3 loop spans 14 amino acids. This chain's CDR3 is CSARDWEGADGYTF. The CDR3, as DNA: TGCAGTGCTAGAGATTGGGAGGGGGCGGATGGCTACACCTTC.

This chain connects TRBV9 to TRBJ2-3; D is uncertain. Germline V CDR1 and CDR2: SGDLS, YYNGEE. V lost 0 bases and J 2 bases, leaving 19 bases between the germline ends. This CDR3 is built from 18 residues. CDR3 in amino acids: CASSVGKAAGKDTDTQYF. The CDR3 DNA follows: TGTGCCAGCAGCGTAGGAAAGGCGGCAGGCAAAGACACAGATACGCAGTATTTT.

This clonotype was counted only a few times. V and J are TRBV5-4 and TRBJ2-7; D unclear. V was shortened by 0 bases and J by 2 bases, with 9 bases between the two germline ends. Looked up from germline, CDR1 is SGHNT and CDR2 is YYREEE (reference sequence). This CDR3 has 14 amino acids. CDR3 region: CASSLETGPYEQYF. The CDR3 DNA follows: TGTGCCAGCAGCTTGGAGACTGGACCCTACGAGCAGTACTTC. Together with reference TRBV5-4 and TRBJ2-7, the CDR3 gives the full variable domain: ETGVTQSPTHLIKTRGQQVTLRCSSQSGHNTVSWYQQALGQGPQFIFQYYREEENGRGNFPPRFSGLQFPNYSSELNVNALELDDSALYLCASSLETGPYEQYFGPGTRLTVT.

This clonotype was detected a few times. The J gene is TRBJ1-5, the V gene TRBV19; D uncertain. Germline CDR1 and CDR2: LNHDA and SQIVND (reference sequence). The germline V and J ends were trimmed by 7 bases and 7 bases, with 20 bases remaining between them. This CDR3 is 15 amino acids long. This CDR3 is CASTLSGSPRQPQHF. The CDR3 region has the DNA TGTGCCAGTACCCTATCGGGCAGTCCCAGACAGCCCCAGCATTTT. The full variable domain, completed using reference TRBV19 and TRBJ1-5, is DGGITQSPKYLFRKEGQNVTLSCEQNLNHDAMYWYRQDPGQGLRLIYYSQIVNDFQKGDIAEGYSVSREKKESFPLTVTSAQKNPTAFYLCASTLSGSPRQPQHFGDGTRLSIL.

V gene TRBV28 combines with J gene TRBJ2-3, with D unresolved. The CDR3 is 12 residues long. Germline V gene data show CDR1 as MDHEN and CDR2 as SYDVKM. V was cut by 0 bases and J by 11 bases, with 9 bases left in between. DNA for the CDR3: TGTGCCAGCAGTTTATGGGGGAAGGAGCAGTATTTT. This gives the protein CASSLWGKEQYF.

This clonotype turned up a few times. The rearrangement links TRBV6-6 to TRBJ2-1; no firm D call. Trimming took 4 bases from V and 0 from J, leaving 13 bases between them. CDR3 size: 16 residues. Looked up from germline, CDR1 is MNHNY and CDR2 is SVGAGI (reference sequence). CDR3 sequence: CASSSLAESSYNEQFF. The CDR3 DNA follows: TGTGCCAGCAGTTCCCTTGCGGAAAGCTCCTACAATGAGCAGTTCTTC.

The chain carries TRBV28 and TRBJ2-7, with D tentatively TRBD1 (5 bases). The CDR3 consists of 12 residues. The germline V and J ends were trimmed by 5 bases and 7 bases, with 12 bases remaining between them. CDR1 is MDHEN and CDR2 is SYDVKM in the germline V gene. The CDR3 loop reads CASSDSVREQYF. The CDR3 DNA follows: TGTGCCAGCAGTGACAGTGTCCGGGAGCAGTACTTC.

Only a few counts were recorded for this clonotype. The rearrangement joins TRBV5-1 to TRBJ2-7, with TRBD1 as a possible D gene (6 bases). Germline V gene lookup returns CDR1 SGHRS and CDR2 YFSETQ. With 0 bases removed from V and 4 bases from J, the gap between germline ends came to 17 bases. This CDR3 contains 16 residues. The CDR3 coding sequence is TGCGCCAGCAGCTTGGGGGACACACGACAAGATTACGAGCAGTACTTC. This sequence encodes CASSLGDTRQDYEQYF. The entire variable domain, with the rest obtained from reference TRBV5-1 and TRBJ2-7, is as follows: KAGVTQTPRYLIKTRGQQVTLSCSPISGHRSVSWYQQTPGQGLQFLFEYFSETQRNKGNFPGRFSGRQFSNSRSEMNVSTLELGDSALYLCASSLGDTRQDYEQYFGPGTRLTVT.

The gene calls are TRBV9 and TRBJ1-1, with TRBD1 identical over 9 bases. V was clipped by 3 bases and J by 3 bases; unmatched bases: 6. Germline V lookup: CDR1 SGDLS, CDR2 YYNGEE. This CDR3 has 15 amino acids. Written as DNA, the CDR3 is TGTGCCAGCAGCGGCCACAGGGGGCAGGACACTGAAGCTTTCTTT. It is translated as CASSGHRGQDTEAFF.

The chain is built from TRBV18 and TRBJ1-5; D remains unclear. The V and J ends lost 3 bases and 3 bases respectively, with 3 bases between them. This CDR3 is built from 12 residues. Germline CDR1 reads KGHSH; CDR2 reads LQKENI. CDR3 DNA sequence: TGTGCCAGCTCACCGGTCAATCAGCCCCAGCATTTT. As protein: CASSPVNQPQHF.

With regard to this clonotype: It may be a read error: a sequence one base away is much more abundant. The genes are TRBV4-3 and TRBJ1-1; no firm D call. V lost 3 bases to trimming and J lost 4 bases, with 21 bases between them. From germline, CDR1 is LGHNA and CDR2 YSLEER. The CDR3 sequence is 17 residues long. CDR3 region: CASSQSVLGGKGTEAFF. The CDR3 bases are TGCGCCAGCAGCCAGTCGGTCCTGGGCGGGAAGGGCACTGAAGCTTTCTTT.

The V gene is TRBV12-3 or TRBV12-4, the J gene TRBJ2-3, with TRBD2 matching 10 bases. Germline trimming cut 4 bases from V and 5 bases from J; bases unmatched to any gene: 6. The CDR3 extends over 15 amino acids. CDR3 region: CASSSGTSARDTQYF. The CDR3 DNA follows: TGTGCCAGCAGTTCCGGGACTAGCGCGAGAGATACGCAGTATTTT.

The chain combines TRBV12-3 or TRBV12-4 with TRBJ2-7; 11 nucleotides line up with TRBD2. Trimming cost V 5 bases and J 6 bases; bases outside gene matches: 9. The CDR3 has 15 residues. The CDR3 coding sequence is TGTGCCAGCAGTCTCTCGGGACTAGCGGATTCCGAGCAGTACTTC. This codes for CASSLSGLADSEQYF.

CDR3 DNA sequence: TGCAGCGTTGTGAAGGGACAGGATCAAGGAACGCAGTATTTT. Protein: CSVVKGQDQGTQYF. V is TRBV29-1 and J is TRBJ2-3, with TRBD1 matching 8 bases. V shed 4 bases and J 9 bases; nucleotides not matched to a gene: 12. Germline V lookup: CDR1 SQVTM, CDR2 ANQGSEA. This CDR3 has 14 amino acids.

The chain couples TRBV5-1 to TRBJ2-1; 10 nucleotides line up with TRBD2. J was trimmed by 1 base and V by 3 bases; bases with no gene match: 10. Germline V gene data show CDR1 as SGHRS and CDR2 as YFSETQ. This CDR3 is built from 18 residues. The CDR3 DNA reads TGCGCCAGCAGCTCCGGGGCTAGCGGGAGCCGGTCCTACAATGAGCAGTTCTTC. Its protein product is CASSSGASGSRSYNEQFF.

This clonotype turned up a few times. The V call is TRBV4-1, the J call TRBJ2-1; 9 bases line up with TRBD1. This CDR3 region has 17 residues. CDR1 and CDR2 from the germline V gene are MGHRA and YSYEKL. J was trimmed by 6 bases and V by 2 bases; bases with no gene match: 11. As DNA, the CDR3 is TGCGCCAGCAGCCAAACCCAAGGACAGGGGACGGTCAATGAGCAGTTCTTC. Encoded protein: CASSQTQGQGTVNEQFF.

This clonotype came up many times. The chain employs TRBV29-1 and TRBJ2-3, with D hard to call. This CDR3 is built from 13 residues. Between the trimmed V and J ends, which lost 5 bases and 2 bases, there was a span of 11 bases. Per germline, CDR1 SQVTM and CDR2 ANQGSEA. As DNA, the CDR3 is TGCAGCGTTATGGGCCAGCACACAGATACGCAGTATTTT. Residues: CSVMGQHTDTQYF.

This clonotype has ten or more counts. The rearrangement links TRBV20-1 to TRBJ2-2; 9 bases are a match to TRBD2. Unmatched junction bases numbered 6, after V lost 3 bases and J lost 7 bases. CDR1 and CDR2 (germline): DFQATT, SNEGSKA (reference sequence). This CDR3 spans 14 amino acids. CDR3 bases: TGCAGTGCTAGGCGAGCGGGAGGTGTCGGGGAGCTGTTTTTT. This codes for CSARRAGGVGELFF.

This clonotype appeared a few times. The V call is TRBV19, the J call TRBJ2-7, with D possibly being TRBD1 (5 bases). Germline V gene data show CDR1 as LNHDA and CDR2 as SQIVND (reference sequence). The CDR3 is 13 residues long. V lost 5 bases and J lost 3, with 11 bases in between. The CDR3 sequence: CASSRRDSYEQYF. As DNA, the CDR3 is TGTGCCAGTAGTCGGAGAGACAGCTACGAGCAGTACTTC.

This chain uses TRBV6-1 with TRBJ1-6, with a tentative D call TRBD1 (5 bases). V lost 2 bases and J 11 bases, leaving 16 bases between the germline ends. Germline CDR1 reads MNHNS; CDR2 reads SASEGT. The CDR3 is 15 residues long. The DNA for the CDR3 is TGTGCCAGCAGTGAACAGGGCCCGGGAGGTGCACCCCTCCACTTT. This codes for CASSEQGPGGAPLHF.

This clonotype appeared a few times. The chain employs TRBV5-5 and TRBJ2-7, with 8 bases matching TRBD1. J gave up 6 bases and V 4 bases, and 6 bases lay outside the gene matches. Per germline, CDR1 SGHKS and CDR2 YYEKEE (reference sequence). This CDR3 has 13 amino acids. In DNA, the CDR3 is TGTGCCAGCAGCACCAGGACAGGGATCGAGCAGTACTTC. The encoded protein is CASSTRTGIEQYF.

This clonotype was counted many times. The genes are TRBV13 and TRBJ2-7; maybe TRBD2 (5 bases). Germline CDR1 PRHDT, CDR2 FYEKMQ (reference sequence). V lost 5 bases and J lost 7, with 21 bases in between. The CDR3 totals 15 residues. The CDR3 region has the DNA TGTGCCAGCAGCGTTAGTCGGGATCTATTTCGGGAGCAGTACTTC. It specifies CASSVSRDLFREQYF.

The V and J genes are TRBV5-1 and TRBJ1-1, with a possible D match to TRBD1 (6 bases). Trimming pared 0 bases from V and 0 bases from J, leaving 9 bases between. This CDR3 is built from 15 residues. The germline V gene encodes CDR1 SGHRS and CDR2 YFSETQ. In DNA form, the CDR3 reads TGCGCCAGCAGCTTGGCGGGACACATGAACACTGAAGCTTTCTTT. Translated, it gives CASSLAGHMNTEAFF.

The table lists this clonotype with many counts. V usage is TRBV25-1 and J usage is TRBJ1-1; D is unclear. This CDR3 comprises 15 residues. CDR1 is MGHDK and CDR2 is SYGVNS in the germline V gene. Trimming removed 2 bases from V and 1 base from J, with 11 bases in between. This CDR3 is CASSEIETPNTEAFF. CDR3 sequence (DNA): TGTGCCAGCAGTGAAATAGAGACCCCGAACACTGAAGCTTTCTTT.

The V and J genes are TRBV11-2 and TRBJ2-7, with no clear D. This CDR3 is 14 amino acids long. V was trimmed by 5 bases and J by 1 base, leaving 12 bases between them. The germline V gene has CDR1 SGHAT and CDR2 FQNNGV. The CDR3 reads CASSPQRNSYEQYF. CDR3 coding DNA: TGTGCCAGCAGCCCACAGAGAAATTCCTACGAGCAGTACTTC.

The chain employs TRBV7-2 and TRBJ2-1; D perhaps matches TRBD2 (7 bases). V was trimmed by 3 bases and J by 7 bases, leaving 16 bases between them. CDR1 is SGHTA, CDR2 FQGNSA, per germline. The CDR3 loop spans 15 amino acids. CDR3 loop: CASSFRGRAGNEQFF. CDR3 nucleotides: TGTGCCAGCAGCTTTAGGGGGAGGGCTGGGAATGAGCAGTTCTTC.